These 2 T cell receptor beta chains were sequenced from one sample in a study of Graves' ophthalmopathy and Graves' hyperthyroidism. Amplification of TCR beta CDR3 regions used RNA transcripts. An initial RT-PCR round employing HTBI primers preceded a second-round multiplex PCR. One entry per CDR3 protein results from TCRdb running MiXCR on the multiplex PCR reads. The table lists some 1.1 million distinct CDR3 sequences, around a third of them singletons. The sample comprised peripheral blood or thyroid tissue (not recorded which). The receptors were sampled from an adult man with Graves' hyperthyroidism.

This chain joins TRBV28 and TRBJ1-5, with 7 bases identical to TRBD1. With 10 bases clipped from V and 0 bases from J, the junction kept 15 bases outside the gene matches. This CDR3 is 17 amino acids long. Germline CDR1 MDHEN, CDR2 SYDVKM. The CDR3 coding sequence is TGTGCCACCAAAGACCAGGGACAGAAGAATAGCAATCAGCCCCAGCATTTT. It specifies CATKDQGQKNSNQPQHF.

The chain combines TRBV2 with TRBJ1-4; D is undetermined. Trimming removed 2 bases at V and 6 bases at J, with 4 bases between. Per the germline V gene, CDR1 is SNHLY and CDR2 is FYNNEI. The CDR3 length is 12 residues. CDR3 DNA sequence: TGTGCCAGCAGTGAACTTTATGAAAAACTGTTTTTT. This gives the protein CASSELYEKLFF.